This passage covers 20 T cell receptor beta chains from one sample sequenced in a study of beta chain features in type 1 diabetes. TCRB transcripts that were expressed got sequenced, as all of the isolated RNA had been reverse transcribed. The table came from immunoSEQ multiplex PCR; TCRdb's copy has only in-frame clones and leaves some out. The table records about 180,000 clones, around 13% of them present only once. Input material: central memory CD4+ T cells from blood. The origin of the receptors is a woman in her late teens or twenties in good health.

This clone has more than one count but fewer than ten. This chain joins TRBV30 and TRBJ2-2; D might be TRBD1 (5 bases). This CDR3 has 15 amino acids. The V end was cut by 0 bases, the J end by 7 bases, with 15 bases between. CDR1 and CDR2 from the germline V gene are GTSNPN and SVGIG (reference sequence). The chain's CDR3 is CAWSVGQGAGGELFF. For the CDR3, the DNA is TGTGCCTGGAGTGTTGGGCAGGGTGCTGGCGGGGAGCTGTTTTTT.

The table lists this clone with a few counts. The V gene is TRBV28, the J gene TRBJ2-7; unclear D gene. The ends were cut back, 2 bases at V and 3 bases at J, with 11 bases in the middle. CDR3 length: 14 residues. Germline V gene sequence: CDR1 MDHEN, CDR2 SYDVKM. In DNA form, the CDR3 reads TGTGCCAGCAGTTTAACGGTGAGCGTCTACGAGCAGTACTTC. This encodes CASSLTVSVYEQYF.

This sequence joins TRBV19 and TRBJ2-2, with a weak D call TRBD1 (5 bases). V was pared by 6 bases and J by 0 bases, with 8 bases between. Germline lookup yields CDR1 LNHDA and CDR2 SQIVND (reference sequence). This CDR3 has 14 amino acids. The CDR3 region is CASSLQANTGELFF. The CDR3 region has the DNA TGTGCCAGTAGCTTACAGGCGAACACCGGGGAGCTGTTTTTT. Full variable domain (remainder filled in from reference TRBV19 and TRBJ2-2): DGGITQSPKYLFRKEGQNVTLSCEQNLNHDAMYWYRQDPGQGLRLIYYSQIVNDFQKGDIAEGYSVSREKKESFPLTVTSAQKNPTAFYLCASSLQANTGELFFGEGSRLTVL.

CDR3: CASSPSYQEETQYF. CDR3 DNA: TGTGCCAGCAGCCCTAGCTATCAGGAAGAGACCCAGTACTTC. The genes are TRBV7-2 and TRBJ2-5; the D gene is possibly TRBD2 (5 bases). The CDR3 sequence is 14 residues long. V lost 5 bases and J 3 bases, leaving 13 bases between the germline ends. Looked up from germline, CDR1 is SGHTA and CDR2 is FQGNSA.

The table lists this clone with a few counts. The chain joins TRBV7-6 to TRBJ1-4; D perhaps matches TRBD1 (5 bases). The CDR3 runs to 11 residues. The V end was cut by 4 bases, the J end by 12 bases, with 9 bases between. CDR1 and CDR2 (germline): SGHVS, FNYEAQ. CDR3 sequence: CASSSQGELFF. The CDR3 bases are TGTGCCAGCAGCTCCCAAGGGGAACTGTTTTTT.

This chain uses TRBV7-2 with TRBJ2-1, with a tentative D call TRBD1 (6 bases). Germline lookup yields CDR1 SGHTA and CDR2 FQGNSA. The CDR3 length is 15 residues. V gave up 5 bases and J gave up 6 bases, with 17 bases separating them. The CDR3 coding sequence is TGTGCCAGCAGCGAACAGACAGGCGGCGGCAATGAGCAGTTCTTC. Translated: CASSEQTGGGNEQFF.

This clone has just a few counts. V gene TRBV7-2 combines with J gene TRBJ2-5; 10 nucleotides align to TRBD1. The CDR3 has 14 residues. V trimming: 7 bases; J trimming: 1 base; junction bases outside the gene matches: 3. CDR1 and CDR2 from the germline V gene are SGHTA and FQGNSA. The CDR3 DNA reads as TGTGCCAGCAAGGGGGACAGGGGCCAAGAGACCCAGTACTTC. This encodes CASKGDRGQETQYF.

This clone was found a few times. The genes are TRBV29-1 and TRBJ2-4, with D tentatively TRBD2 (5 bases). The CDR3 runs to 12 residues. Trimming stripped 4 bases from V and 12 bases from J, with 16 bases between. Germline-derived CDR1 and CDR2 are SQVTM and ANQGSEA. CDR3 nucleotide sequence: TGCAGCGTTGTTCGGGGAGATACCACTCAGTACTTC. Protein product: CSVVRGDTTQYF.

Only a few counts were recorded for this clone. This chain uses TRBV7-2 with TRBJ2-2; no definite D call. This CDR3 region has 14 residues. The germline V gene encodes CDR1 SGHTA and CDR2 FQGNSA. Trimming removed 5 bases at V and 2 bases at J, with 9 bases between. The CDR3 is CASSIALNTGELFF. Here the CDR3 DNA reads TGTGCCAGCAGCATCGCACTTAACACCGGGGAGCTGTTTTTT.

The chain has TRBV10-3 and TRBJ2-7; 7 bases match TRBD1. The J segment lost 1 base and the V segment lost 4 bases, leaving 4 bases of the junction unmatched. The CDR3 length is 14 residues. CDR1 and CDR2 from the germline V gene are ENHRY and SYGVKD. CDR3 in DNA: TGTGCCATCAGTGGGGGACAGTTATCCTACGAGCAGTACTTC. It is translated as CAISGGQLSYEQYF.

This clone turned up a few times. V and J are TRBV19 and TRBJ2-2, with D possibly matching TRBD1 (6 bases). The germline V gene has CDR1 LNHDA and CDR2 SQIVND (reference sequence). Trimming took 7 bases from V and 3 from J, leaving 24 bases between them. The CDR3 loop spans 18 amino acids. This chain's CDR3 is CASNLVLWNRAYTGELFF. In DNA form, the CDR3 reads TGTGCCAGTAATTTGGTTCTTTGGAACAGGGCCTACACCGGGGAGCTGTTTTTT.

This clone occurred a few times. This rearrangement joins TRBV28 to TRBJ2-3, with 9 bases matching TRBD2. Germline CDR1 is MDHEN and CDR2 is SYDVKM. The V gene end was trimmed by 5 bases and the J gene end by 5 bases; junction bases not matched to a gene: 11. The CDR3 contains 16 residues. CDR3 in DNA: TGTGCCAGCAGTCCGACATTAGCGGGAGTGGAAGATACGCAGTATTTT. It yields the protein CASSPTLAGVEDTQYF.

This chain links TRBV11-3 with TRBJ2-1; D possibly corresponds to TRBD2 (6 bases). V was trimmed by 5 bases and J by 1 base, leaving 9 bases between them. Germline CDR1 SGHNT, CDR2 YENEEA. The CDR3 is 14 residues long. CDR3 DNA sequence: TGTGCCAGCAGCCTGAGCGGGTCCTACAATGAGCAGTTCTTC. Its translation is CASSLSGSYNEQFF.

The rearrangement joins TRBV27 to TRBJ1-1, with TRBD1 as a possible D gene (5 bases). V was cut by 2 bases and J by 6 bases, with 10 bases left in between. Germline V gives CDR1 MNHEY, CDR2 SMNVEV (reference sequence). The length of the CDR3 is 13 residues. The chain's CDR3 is CASSLQGRAEAFF. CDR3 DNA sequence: TGTGCCAGCAGTTTACAGGGTAGGGCTGAAGCTTTCTTT.

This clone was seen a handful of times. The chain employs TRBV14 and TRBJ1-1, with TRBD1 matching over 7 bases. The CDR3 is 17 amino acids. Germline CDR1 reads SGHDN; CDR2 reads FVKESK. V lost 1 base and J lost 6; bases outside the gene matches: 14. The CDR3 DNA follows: TGTGCCAGCAGCCAAGTACCTTTTGCAGGGGGATTTCCTGAAGCTTTCTTT. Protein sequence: CASSQVPFAGGFPEAFF.

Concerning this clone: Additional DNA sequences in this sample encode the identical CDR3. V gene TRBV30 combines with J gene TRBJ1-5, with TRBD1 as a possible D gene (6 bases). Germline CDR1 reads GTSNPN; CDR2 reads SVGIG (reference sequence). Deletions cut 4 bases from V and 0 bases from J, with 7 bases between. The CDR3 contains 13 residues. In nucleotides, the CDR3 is TGTGCCTGGACAGGGGATAGCAATCAGCCCCAGCATTTT. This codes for CAWTGDSNQPQHF.

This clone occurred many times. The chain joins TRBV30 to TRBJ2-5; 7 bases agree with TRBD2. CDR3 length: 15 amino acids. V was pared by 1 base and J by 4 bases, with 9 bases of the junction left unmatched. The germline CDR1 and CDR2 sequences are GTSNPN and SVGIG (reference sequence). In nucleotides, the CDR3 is TGTGCCTGGAGTGAGGCGGGAGTGCCCCCAGAGACCCAGTACTTC. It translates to CAWSEAGVPPETQYF.

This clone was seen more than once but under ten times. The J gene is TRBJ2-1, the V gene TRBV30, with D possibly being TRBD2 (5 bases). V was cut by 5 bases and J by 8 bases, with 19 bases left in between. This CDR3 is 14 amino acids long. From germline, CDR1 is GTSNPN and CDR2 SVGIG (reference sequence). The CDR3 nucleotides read TGTGCCTGGTCCCCTCGTGGGAGTTCCCATGAGCAGTTCTTC. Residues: CAWSPRGSSHEQFF.

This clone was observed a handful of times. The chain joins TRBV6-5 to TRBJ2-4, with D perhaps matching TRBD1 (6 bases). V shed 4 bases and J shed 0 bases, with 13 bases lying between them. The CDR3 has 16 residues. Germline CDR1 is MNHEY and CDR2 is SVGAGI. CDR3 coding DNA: TGTGCCAGCAGTTCCACAGGGTTCCTAGCCAAAAACATTCAGTACTTC. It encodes CASSSTGFLAKNIQYF.

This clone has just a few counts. In DNA, the CDR3 is TGTGCCAGCAGTTCCCTTTCTAGCGGGAGGATAACAGATACGCAGTATTTT. Its protein product is CASSSLSSGRITDTQYF. This sequence joins TRBV5-4 and TRBJ2-3; 11 bases line up with TRBD2. CDR3 length equals 17 residues. The germline CDR1 and CDR2 sequences are SGHNT and YYREEE (reference sequence). V lost 5 bases and J lost 3; bases outside the gene matches: 11.